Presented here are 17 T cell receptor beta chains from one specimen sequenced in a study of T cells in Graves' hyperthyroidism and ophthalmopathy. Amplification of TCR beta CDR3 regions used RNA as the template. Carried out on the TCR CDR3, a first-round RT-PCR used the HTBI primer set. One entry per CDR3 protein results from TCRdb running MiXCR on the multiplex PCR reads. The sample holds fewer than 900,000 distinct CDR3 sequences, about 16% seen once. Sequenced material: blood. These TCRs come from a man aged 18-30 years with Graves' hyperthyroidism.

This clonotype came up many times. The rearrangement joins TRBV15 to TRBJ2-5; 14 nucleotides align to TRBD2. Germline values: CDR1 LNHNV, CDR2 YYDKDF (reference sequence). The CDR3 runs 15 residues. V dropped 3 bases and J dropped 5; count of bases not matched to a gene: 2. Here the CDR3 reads CATSSGTSGSETQYF. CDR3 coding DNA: TGTGCCACCAGCAGCGGGACTAGCGGGAGTGAGACCCAGTACTTC.

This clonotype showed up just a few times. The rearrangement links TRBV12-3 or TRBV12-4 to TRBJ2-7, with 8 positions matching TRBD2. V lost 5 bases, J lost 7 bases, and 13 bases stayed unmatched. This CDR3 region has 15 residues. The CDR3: CASSRSGSGIKEQYF. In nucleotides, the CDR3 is TGTGCCAGCAGTCGAAGCGGGAGTGGGATTAAAGAGCAGTACTTC.

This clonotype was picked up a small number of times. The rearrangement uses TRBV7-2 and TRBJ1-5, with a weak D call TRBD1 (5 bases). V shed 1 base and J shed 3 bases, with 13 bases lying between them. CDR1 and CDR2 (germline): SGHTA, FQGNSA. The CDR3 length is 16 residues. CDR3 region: CASSLVPGGNNQPQHF. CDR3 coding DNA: TGTGCCAGCAGCTTAGTCCCGGGGGGAAACAATCAGCCCCAGCATTTT. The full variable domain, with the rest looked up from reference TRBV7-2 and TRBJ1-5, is GAGVSQSPSNKVTEKGKDVELRCDPISGHTALYWYRQSLGQGLEFLIYFQGNSAPDKSGLPSDRFSAERTGGSVSTLTIQRTQQEDSAVYLCASSLVPGGNNQPQHFGDGTRLSIL.

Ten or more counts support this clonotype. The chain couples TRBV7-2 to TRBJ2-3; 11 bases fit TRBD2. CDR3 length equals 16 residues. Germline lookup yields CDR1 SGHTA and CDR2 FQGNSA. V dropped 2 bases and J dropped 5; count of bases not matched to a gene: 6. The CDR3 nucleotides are TGTGCCAGCAGCTTAACTAGCGGGAGTGCTGTAGATACGCAGTATTTT. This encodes CASSLTSGSAVDTQYF.

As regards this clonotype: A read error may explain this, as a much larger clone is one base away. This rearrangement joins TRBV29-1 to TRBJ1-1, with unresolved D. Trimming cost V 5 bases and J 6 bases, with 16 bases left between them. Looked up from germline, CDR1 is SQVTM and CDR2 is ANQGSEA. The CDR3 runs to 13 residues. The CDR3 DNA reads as TGCAGCGTTAGTGGGCAGGAGATGTCTGAAGCTTTCTTT. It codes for CSVSGQEMSEAFF.

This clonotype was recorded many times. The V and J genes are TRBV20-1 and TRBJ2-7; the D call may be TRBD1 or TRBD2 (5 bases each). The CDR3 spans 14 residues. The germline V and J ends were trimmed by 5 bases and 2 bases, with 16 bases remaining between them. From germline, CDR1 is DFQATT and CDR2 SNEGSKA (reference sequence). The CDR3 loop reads CSAPGTIRPYEQYF. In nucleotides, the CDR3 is TGCAGTGCTCCCGGGACGATCCGCCCCTACGAGCAGTACTTC.

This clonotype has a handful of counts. The CDR3, as DNA: TGCAGTGCTAGTGGCCTAGCGACTAACACCGGGGAGCTGTTTTTT. Protein product: CSASGLATNTGELFF. The V gene is TRBV20-1, the J gene TRBJ2-2, with a possible D match to TRBD2 (6 bases). The CDR3 sequence is 15 residues long. V lost 3 bases to trimming and J lost 2 bases, with 13 bases between them. CDR1 DFQATT and CDR2 SNEGSKA come from the germline V gene (reference sequence).

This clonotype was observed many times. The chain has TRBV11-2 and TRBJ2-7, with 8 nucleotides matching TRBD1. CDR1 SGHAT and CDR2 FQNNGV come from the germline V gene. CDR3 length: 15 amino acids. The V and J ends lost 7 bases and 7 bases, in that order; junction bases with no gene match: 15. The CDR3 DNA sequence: TGTGCCAGCACCCTCCCGGGGCAGGGGGCGGGTGAGCAGTACTTC. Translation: CASTLPGQGAGEQYF.

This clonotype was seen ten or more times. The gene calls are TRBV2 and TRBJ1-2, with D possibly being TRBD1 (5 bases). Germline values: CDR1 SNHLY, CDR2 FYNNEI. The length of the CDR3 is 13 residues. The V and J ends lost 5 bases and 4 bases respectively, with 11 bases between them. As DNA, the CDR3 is TGTGCCAGCAGTTTGGGACCGCTCTATGGCTACACCTTC. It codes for CASSLGPLYGYTF.

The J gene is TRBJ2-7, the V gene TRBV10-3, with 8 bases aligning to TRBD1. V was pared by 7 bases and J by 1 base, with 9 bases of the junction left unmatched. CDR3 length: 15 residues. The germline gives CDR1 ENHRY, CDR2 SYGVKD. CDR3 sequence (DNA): TGTGCCATCATACCGGGACAGGCGCATTCCTACGAGCAGTACTTC. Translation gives CAIIPGQAHSYEQYF.

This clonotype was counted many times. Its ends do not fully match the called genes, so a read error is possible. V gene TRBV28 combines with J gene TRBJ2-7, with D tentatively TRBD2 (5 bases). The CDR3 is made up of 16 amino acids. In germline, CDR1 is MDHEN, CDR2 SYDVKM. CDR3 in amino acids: CASSPALPRVSYEQYF. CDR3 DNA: TGTGCCAGCAGCCCAGCCCTTCCGAGGGTTTCCTATGAGCAGTACTTC. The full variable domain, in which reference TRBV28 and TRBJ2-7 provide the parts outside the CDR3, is DVKVTQSSRYLVKRTGEKVFLECVQDMDHENMFWYRQDPGLGLRLIYFSYDVKMKEKGDIPEGYSVSREKKERFSLILESASTNQTSMYLCASSPALPRVSYEQYFGPGTRLTVT.

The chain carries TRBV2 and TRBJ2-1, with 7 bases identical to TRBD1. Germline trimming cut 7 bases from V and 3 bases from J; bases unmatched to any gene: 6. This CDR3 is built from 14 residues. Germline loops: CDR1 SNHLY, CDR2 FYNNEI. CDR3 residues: CASNPTGDYNEQFF. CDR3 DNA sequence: TGTGCCAGCAATCCAACAGGGGACTACAATGAGCAGTTCTTC.

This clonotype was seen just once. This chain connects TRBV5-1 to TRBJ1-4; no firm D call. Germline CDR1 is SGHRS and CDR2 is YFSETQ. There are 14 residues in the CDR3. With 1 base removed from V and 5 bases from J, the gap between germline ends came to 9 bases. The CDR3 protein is CASSLREPNEKLFF. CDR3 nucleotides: TGCGCCAGCAGCTTGAGAGAGCCGAATGAAAAACTGTTTTTT.

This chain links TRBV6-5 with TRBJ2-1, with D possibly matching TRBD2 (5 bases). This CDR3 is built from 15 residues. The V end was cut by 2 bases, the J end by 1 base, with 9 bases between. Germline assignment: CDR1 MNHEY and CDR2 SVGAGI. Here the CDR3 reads CASSYMRVSYNEQFF. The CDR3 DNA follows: TGTGCCAGCAGTTACATGCGGGTATCCTACAATGAGCAGTTCTTC.

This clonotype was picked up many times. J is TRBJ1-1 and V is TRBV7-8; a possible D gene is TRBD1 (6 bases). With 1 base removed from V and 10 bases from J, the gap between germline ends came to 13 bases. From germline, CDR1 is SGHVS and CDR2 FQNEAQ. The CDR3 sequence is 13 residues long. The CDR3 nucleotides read TGTGCCAGCAGCTTAGTGTTGGCCAGGGGAGCTTTCTTT. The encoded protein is CASSLVLARGAFF.

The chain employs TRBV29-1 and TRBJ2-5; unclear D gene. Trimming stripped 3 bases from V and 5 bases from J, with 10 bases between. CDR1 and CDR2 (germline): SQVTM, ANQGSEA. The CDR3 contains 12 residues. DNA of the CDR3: TGCAGCGTTGATTTCGGGTGGGAGACCCAGTACTTC. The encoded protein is CSVDFGWETQYF.

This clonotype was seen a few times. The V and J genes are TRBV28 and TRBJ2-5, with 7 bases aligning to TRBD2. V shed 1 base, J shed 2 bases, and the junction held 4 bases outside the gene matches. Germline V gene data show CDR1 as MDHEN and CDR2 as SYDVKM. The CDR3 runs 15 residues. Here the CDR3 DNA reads TGTGCCAGCAGTTTATCGGGCGGGGGACAAGAGACCCAGTACTTC. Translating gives CASSLSGGGQETQYF.